The entry that follows covers one T cell receptor (beta chain) sequence. These data originate in a study of shared clonotypes between healthy human individuals. The CDR3 extends over 16 amino acids. Trimming left V 6 bases short and J 0 bases short, with 15 bases between. Data came from immunoSEQ multiplex PCR; TCRdb stores just in-frame clones and leaves some out. This table has more than 1,200,000 clones, approximately 98.5% appearing once. The receptor was derived from a man younger than 40 in good health. Sequencing was carried out using naive CD4+ T cells sorted from blood. This sample's subset: CD45RA+ positively selected. The chain recombines TRBV23-1 with TRBJ2-1, with D tentatively TRBD1 (6 bases). TRBV23-1 is marked as an open reading frame, function uncertain. The CDR3 sequence: CASSPNRASSYNEQFF. The DNA of the CDR3 is TGCGCCAGCAGCCCAAACAGGGCTAGCTCCTACAATGAGCAGTTCTTC.